These 5 T cell receptor beta chains came from one sample sequenced in a study of pediatric ulcerative colitis. The assay was immunoSEQ multiplex PCR, and TCRdb's table has in-frame clones only and misses some. The sample lists about 64,000 clones; roughly 90% were seen once. The sequencing sample was made of blood. These receptor sequences come from a boy between 10 and 17 years old with severe ulcerative colitis.

This chain links TRBV6-1 with TRBJ2-6, with D maybe TRBD1 (6 bases). The CDR3 length is 15 residues. Germline CDR1 is MNHNS and CDR2 is SASEGT. V lost 2 bases and J 4 bases, leaving 9 bases between the germline ends. For the CDR3, the DNA is TGTGCCAGCAGTGAACAGGGGACAGGGGCCAACGTCCTGACTTTC. It translates to CASSEQGTGANVLTF.

This chain joins TRBV4-1 and TRBJ2-2; 9 bases match TRBD1. CDR3 size: 17 residues. Germline V gene sequence: CDR1 MGHRA, CDR2 YSYEKL. With V trimmed by 0 bases and J by 3 bases, 5 bases remained unmatched. The CDR3 DNA is TGCGCCAGCAGCCAAGATAAGGGGACAGGGTACACCGGGGAGCTGTTTTTT. It codes for CASSQDKGTGYTGELFF.

The CDR3 sequence is CAWSFNTEAFF. In DNA form, the CDR3 reads TGTGCCTGGAGTTTTAACACTGAAGCTTTCTTT. The V call is TRBV30, the J call TRBJ1-1; D call uncertain. V was clipped by 2 bases and J by 2 bases, with 3 bases between them. The germline gives CDR1 GTSNPN, CDR2 SVGIG (reference sequence). The CDR3 totals 11 residues.

V gene TRBV7-2 combines with J gene TRBJ2-1, with 11 nucleotides matching TRBD2. This CDR3 is built from 17 residues. Trimming removed 0 bases from V and 7 bases from J; junction bases left unmatched: 8. CDR1 SGHTA and CDR2 FQGNSA come from the germline V gene. CDR3 sequence reads: CASSLAETSGRGNEQFF. For the CDR3, the DNA is TGTGCCAGCAGCTTAGCGGAAACTAGCGGGAGAGGGAATGAGCAGTTCTTC.

The V gene is TRBV6-6, the J gene TRBJ1-1; no clear D. Per germline, CDR1 MNHNY and CDR2 SVGAGI (reference sequence). The CDR3 is 10 amino acids. V was pared by 4 bases and J by 4 bases, with 1 base between. The CDR3 is CASSSTEAFF. The CDR3 nucleotides read TGTGCCAGCAGTTCCACTGAAGCTTTCTTT.